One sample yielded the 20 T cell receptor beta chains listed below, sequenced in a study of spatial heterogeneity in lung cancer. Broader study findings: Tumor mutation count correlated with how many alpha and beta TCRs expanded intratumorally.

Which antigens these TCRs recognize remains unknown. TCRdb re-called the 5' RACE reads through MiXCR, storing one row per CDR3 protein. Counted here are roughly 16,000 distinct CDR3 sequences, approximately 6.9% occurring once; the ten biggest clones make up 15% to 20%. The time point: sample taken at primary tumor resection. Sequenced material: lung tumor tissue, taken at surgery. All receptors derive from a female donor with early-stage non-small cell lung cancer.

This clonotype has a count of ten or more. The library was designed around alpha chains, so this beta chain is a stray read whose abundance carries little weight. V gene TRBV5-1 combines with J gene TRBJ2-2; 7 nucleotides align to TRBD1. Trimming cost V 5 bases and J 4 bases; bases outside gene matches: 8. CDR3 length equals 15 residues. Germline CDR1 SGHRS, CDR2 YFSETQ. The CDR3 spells CASRVGTVGTGELFF. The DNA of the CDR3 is TGCGCCAGCAGGGTCGGGACAGTCGGCACCGGGGAGCTGTTTTTT.

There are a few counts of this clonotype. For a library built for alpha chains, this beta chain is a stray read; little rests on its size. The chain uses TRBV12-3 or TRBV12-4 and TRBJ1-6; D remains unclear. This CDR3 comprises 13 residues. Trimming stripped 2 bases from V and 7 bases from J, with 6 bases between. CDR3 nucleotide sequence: TGTGCCAGCAGTTTAAACCGGAATTCACCCCTCCACTTT. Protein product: CASSLNRNSPLHF.

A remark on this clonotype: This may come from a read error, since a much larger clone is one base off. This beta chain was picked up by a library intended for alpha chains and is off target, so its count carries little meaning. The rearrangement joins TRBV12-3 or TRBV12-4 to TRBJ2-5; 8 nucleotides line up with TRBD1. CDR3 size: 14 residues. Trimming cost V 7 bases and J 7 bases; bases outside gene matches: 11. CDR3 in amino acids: CASTADRASGTQYF. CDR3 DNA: TGTGCCAGCACCGCGGACAGGGCGAGCGGGACCCAGTACTTC.

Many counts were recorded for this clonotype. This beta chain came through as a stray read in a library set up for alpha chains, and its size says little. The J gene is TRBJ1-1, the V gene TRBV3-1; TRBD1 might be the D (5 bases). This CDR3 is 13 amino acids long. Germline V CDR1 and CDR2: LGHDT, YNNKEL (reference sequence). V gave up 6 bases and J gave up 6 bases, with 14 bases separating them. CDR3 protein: CASSHPGDAEAFF. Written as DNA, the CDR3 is TGTGCCAGCAGTCACCCGGGGGATGCTGAAGCTTTCTTT.

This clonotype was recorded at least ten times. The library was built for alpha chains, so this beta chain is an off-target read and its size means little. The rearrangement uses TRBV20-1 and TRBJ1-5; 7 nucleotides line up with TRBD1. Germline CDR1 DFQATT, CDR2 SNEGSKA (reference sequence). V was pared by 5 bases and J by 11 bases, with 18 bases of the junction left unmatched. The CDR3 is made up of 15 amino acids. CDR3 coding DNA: TGCAGTGCTGGATCCGACAGGGAAGCCTCGAATGCCCAGCATTTT. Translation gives CSAGSDREASNAQHF.

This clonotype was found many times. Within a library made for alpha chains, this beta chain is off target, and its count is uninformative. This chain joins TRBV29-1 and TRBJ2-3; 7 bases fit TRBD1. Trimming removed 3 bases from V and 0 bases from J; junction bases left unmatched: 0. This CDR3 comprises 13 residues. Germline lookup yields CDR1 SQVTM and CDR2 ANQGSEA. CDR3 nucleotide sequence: TGCAGCGTTGAGACAGGGAGCACAGATACGCAGTATTTT. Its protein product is CSVETGSTDTQYF.

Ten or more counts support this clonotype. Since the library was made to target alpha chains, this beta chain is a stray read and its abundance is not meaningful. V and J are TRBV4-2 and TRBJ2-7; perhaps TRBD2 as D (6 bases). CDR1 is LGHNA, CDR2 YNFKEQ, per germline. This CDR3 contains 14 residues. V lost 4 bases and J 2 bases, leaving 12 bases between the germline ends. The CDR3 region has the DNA TGTGCCAGCAGCCCTCGGACTACCACCTACGAGCAGTACTTC. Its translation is CASSPRTTTYEQYF.

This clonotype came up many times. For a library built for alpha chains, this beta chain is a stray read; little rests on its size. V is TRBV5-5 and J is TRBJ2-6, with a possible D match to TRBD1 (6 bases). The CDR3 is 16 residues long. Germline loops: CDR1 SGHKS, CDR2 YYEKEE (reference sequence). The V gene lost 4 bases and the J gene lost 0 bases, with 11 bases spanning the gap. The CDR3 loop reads CASSRGQLSGANVLTF. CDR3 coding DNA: TGTGCCAGCAGCAGGGGACAACTCTCTGGGGCCAACGTCCTGACTTTC.

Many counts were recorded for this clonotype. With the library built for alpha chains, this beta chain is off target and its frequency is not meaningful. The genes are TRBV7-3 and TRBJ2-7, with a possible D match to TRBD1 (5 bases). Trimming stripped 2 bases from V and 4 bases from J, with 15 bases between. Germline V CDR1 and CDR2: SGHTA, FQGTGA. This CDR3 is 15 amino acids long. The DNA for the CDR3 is TGTGCCAGCAGCTTAGTCGGGCAGGGCCCATACGAGCAGTACTTC. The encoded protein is CASSLVGQGPYEQYF.

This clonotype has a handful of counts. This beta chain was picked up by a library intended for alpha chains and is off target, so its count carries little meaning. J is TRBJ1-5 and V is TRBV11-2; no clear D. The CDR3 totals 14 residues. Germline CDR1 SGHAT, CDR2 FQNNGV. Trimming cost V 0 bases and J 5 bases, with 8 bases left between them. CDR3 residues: CASSLEGIYQPQHF. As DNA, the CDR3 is TGTGCCAGCAGCTTAGAGGGCATCTATCAGCCCCAGCATTTT.

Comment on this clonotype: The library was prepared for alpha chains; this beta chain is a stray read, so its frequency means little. The CDR3, as DNA: TGTGCCAGCAGTCCGGGACAGGGGTTGCACACAGATACGCAGTATTTT. The encoded protein is CASSPGQGLHTDTQYF. The chain carries TRBV12-3 or TRBV12-4 and TRBJ2-3; 10 bases map to TRBD1. With 5 bases clipped from V and 2 bases from J, the junction kept 7 bases outside the gene matches. This CDR3 contains 16 residues.

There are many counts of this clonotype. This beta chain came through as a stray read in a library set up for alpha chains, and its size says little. The CDR3 is CSAEQGNTEAFF. The CDR3 nucleotides read TGCAGCGCGGAACAGGGGAACACTGAAGCTTTCTTT. The chain couples TRBV29-1 to TRBJ1-1; TRBD1 is a possible D gene (6 bases). Trimming took off 7 bases at V and 1 base at J, with 10 bases between the two ends. The CDR3 is made up of 12 amino acids. Germline CDR1 SQVTM, CDR2 ANQGSEA.

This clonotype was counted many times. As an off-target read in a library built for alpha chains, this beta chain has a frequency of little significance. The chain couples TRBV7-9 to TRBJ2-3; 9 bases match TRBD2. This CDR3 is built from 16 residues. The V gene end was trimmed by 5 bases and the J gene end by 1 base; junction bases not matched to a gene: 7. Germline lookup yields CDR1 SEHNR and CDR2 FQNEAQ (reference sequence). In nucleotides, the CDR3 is TGTGCCAGCAGCCCGGATAGCGGGGGACGCACAGATACGCAGTATTTT. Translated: CASSPDSGGRTDTQYF. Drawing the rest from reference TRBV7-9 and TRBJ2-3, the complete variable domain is DTGVSQNPRHKITKRGQNVTFRCDPISEHNRLYWYRQTLGQGPEFLTYFQNEAQLEKSRLLSDRFSAERPKGSFSTLEIQRTEQGDSAMYLCASSPDSGGRTDTQYFGPGTRLTVL.

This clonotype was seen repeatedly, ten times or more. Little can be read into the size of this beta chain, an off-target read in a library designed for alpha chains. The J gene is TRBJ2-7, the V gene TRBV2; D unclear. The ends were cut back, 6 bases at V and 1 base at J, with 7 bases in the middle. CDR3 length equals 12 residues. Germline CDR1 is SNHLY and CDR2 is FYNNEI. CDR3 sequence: CASRERSYEQYF. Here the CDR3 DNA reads TGTGCCAGCAGGGAACGGTCCTACGAGCAGTACTTC.

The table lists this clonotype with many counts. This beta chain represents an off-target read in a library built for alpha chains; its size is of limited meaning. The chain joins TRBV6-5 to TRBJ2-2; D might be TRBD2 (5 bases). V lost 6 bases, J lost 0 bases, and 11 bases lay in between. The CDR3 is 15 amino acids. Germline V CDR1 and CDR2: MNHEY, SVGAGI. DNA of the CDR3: TGTGCCAGCAGAAAAACCGGGACGAACACCGGGGAGCTGTTTTTT. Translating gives CASRKTGTNTGELFF.

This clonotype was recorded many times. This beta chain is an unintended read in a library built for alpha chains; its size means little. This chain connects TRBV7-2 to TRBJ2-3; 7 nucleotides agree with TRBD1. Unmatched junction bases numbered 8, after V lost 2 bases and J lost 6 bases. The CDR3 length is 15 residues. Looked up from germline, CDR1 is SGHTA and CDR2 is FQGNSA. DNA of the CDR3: TGTGCCAGCAGCTTAAGAGGGGGCGGGTATGATACGCAGTATTTT. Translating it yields CASSLRGGGYDTQYF.

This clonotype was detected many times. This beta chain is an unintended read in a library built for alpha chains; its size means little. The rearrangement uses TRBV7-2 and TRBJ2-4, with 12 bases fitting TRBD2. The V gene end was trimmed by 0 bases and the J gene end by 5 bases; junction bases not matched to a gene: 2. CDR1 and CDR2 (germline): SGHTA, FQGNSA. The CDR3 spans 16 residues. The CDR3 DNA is TGTGCCAGCAGCTTAGCGACTAGCGGGGGAGAAAACATTCAGTACTTC. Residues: CASSLATSGGENIQYF. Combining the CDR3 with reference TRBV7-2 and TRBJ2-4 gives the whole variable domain GAGVSQSPSNKVTEKGKDVELRCDPISGHTALYWYRQSLGQGLEFLIYFQGNSAPDKSGLPSDRFSAERTGGSVSTLTIQRTQQEDSAVYLCASSLATSGGENIQYFGAGTRLSVL.

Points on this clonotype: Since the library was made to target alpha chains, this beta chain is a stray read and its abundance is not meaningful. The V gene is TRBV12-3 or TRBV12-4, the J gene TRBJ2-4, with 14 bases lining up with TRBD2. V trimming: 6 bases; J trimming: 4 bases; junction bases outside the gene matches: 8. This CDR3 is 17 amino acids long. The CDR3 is CASSPAGTSGGKNIQYF. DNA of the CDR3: TGTGCCAGCAGCCCGGCTGGGACTAGCGGGGGTAAAAACATTCAGTACTTC.

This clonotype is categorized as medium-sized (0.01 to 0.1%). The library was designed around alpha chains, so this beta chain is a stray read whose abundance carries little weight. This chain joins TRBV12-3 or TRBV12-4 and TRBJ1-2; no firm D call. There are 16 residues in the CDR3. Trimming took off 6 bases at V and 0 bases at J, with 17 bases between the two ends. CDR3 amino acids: CASSVTEVEANYGYTF. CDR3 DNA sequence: TGTGCCAGCAGCGTCACAGAAGTAGAAGCTAACTATGGCTACACCTTC.

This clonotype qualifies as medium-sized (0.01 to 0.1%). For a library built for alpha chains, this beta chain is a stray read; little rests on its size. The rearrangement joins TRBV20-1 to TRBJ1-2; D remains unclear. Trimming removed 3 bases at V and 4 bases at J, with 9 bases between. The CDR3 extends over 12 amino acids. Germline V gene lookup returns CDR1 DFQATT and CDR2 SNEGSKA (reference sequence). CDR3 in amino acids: CSASEGSYGYTF. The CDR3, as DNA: TGCAGTGCTAGTGAAGGCAGCTATGGCTACACCTTC.